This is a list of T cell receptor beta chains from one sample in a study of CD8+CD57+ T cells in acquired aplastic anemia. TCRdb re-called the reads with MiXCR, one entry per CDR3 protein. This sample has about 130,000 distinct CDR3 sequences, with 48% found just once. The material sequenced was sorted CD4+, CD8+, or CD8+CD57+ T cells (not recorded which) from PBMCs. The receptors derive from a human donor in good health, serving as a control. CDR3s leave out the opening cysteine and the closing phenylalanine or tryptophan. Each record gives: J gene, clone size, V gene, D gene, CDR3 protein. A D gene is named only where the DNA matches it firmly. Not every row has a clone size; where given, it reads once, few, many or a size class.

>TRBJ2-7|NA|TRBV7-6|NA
ASSLAGDSSYEQY
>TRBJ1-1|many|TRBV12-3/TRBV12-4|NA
ASSFTGTEAF
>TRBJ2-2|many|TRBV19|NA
ASSNHGLGTNTGELF
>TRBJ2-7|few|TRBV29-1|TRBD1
SAGTGSYEQY
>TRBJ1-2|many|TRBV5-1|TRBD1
ASSLAQGVFNYGYT
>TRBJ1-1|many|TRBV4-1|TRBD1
ASSQPRRQGINTEAF
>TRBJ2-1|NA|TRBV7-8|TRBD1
ASSQRTGYNEQF
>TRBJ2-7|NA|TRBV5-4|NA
ASSMGLTYEQY
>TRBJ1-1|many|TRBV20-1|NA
SASDIEGTEAF
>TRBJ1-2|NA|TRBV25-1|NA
ASSEFVSPGRAAGYT